Included here is one T cell receptor beta chain sequence, with context. This clone appeared a single time. Its antigen is not yet known. Per-base quality was not reported, and no clone a single base away is much larger than it. The CDR3 runs 15 residues from the cysteine to the phenylalanine. Only the CDR3 region is kept as DNA, spanning 45 bases read in frame from base 1. For CDR1 and CDR2, the germline V gene lists SGHRS and YFSETQ. The germline V and J ends show losses of 0 bases and 7 bases respectively, and no gene match explains 5 bases of the junction. In total, approximately 700 healthy bone marrow donors made up the cohort. Cohort members were all nominally healthy when sampled, although unrecorded immune exposures were likely present. The donor was CMV seronegative and was included in the group of about 350 seronegative cohort members. A peripheral blood sample was provided by each donor, and peripheral blood mononuclear cells were used for TCR beta sequencing. The Qiagen DNeasy Blood Extraction Kit was used to extract genomic DNA from the blood cell samples.

The data were obtained in a study of cytomegalovirus exposure and HLA in healthy donors (dated by TCRdb to the late 2010s). Describing the broader study: An earlier analysis of 587 of the donors reported around 280 Gb of sequence data and roughly 120 million unique TCR beta sequences obtained from about 179 million T cells. Approximately 300 gigabases of sequencing data and around 80 million unique TCR sequences made up an early release that covered roughly 670 HLA-typed donors. The genetic ancestry cluster associated with self-reported Caucasian donors included around 76% of the 398 genotyped donors. The study was designed to test whether signatures of past pathogen exposure could be identified by cataloging public T cell receptors. The study profiled the T cell repertoires of hundreds of subjects by immunosequencing and related them to cytomegalovirus serostatus. Along with the approximately 650-subject first cohort, a separate validation cohort of over a hundred different subjects was used. To predict cytomegalovirus infection status, the study brought together high-throughput TCR immunosequencing, statistical association of individual TCRs with disease status, and machine learning. A later analysis re-analyzed previously published TCR beta repertoires from 666 donors and added high-resolution HLA genotyping to study TCR occurrence patterns. In the later analysis, no new phenotypic data were used to find candidate immune exposures; instead, reliance was placed on TCR beta sequences and their occurrence across donors. To decide whether each TCR beta V gene segment behaved as functional or pseudogenic, an earlier analysis of over 500 of the donors relied on high-throughput TCR beta sequencing. Donor age, sex, ethnicity and CMV serostatus were compiled together with the repertoire data. A later genetic analysis took genome-wide SNP genotypes for about three fifths of the roughly 700 donors and used that subset as a discovery cohort. All discovery cohort repertoires had been generated using a single sequencing platform. Both class I and class II loci were covered by HLA typing, at four-digit resolution. Typing coverage differed by locus: A, B, C, DRB1 and DQB1 were typed in roughly 629-640 donors, DQA1 in roughly 510, DPA1 in approximately 600, and DPB1 in just under 480. Because of strong linkage in the cohort, roughly five DR-DQ haplotypes were treated as single units for association and clustering. Across around 400 genotyped donors of the cohort, an average of about 220,000 unique TCR beta nucleotide sequences per donor were sequenced, and roughly 17% of those sequences were non-productive.

Library preparation used the immunoSEQ multiplex PCR assay. For the multiplex PCR, a mixture combining 60 forward primers for TCR Vbeta segments and 13 reverse primers for TCR Jbeta segments was used. Amplification of the CDR3 region of rearranged TCR beta genes was performed with a multiplex PCR assay on genomic DNA. The amplified TCR beta libraries were sequenced on the Illumina HiSeq System as 87-base-pair reads. The authors' pipeline ran thus. Across the 500 to 850 repertoires, a later analysis counted tens of millions of unique TCR beta chains, roughly 11 million of which were shared by at least two donors. Raw reads were error-corrected and collapsed into unique sequences by a nearest-neighbor algorithm in which closely related sequences were merged to remove PCR and sequencing errors. V, D and J gene segments were assigned by aligning CDR3 sequences to IMGT reference sequences. Each retained sequence needed at least a six-nucleotide match to both a V gene segment and a J gene segment. A rearrangement counted as productive if the CDR3 had no stop codons and remained in frame with V and J, and every other rearrangement counted as non-productive. CDR3 was defined according to IMGT convention as the region running from the second conserved V-encoded cysteine to the conserved J-encoded phenylalanine. In an earlier analysis of around 570 of the donors, sequences lacking an unambiguous match to a single V gene segment were excluded. In an earlier analysis of approximately 590 of the donors, a V segment was called functional when productive rearrangements were above 56.7%, and segregating when the standard deviation between donors exceeded 5%. A statistical classification framework was built for diagnosing cytomegalovirus status from the catalog of TCR beta chain sequences. In a later analysis, V and J genes were assigned by comparing TCR nucleotide sequences against IMGT/GENE-DB human TR gene sequences. Using the TCRdist pipeline, a later analysis assigned CDR3 sequences along with most-parsimonious VDJ recombination scenarios. In a later analysis, each TCR beta chain was defined by its CDR3 amino acid sequence together with its V-gene family, and reads lacking a unique V-gene family were excluded. In a later analysis, 500 to 700 highly shared, low-generation-probability nucleotide sequences were removed to address suspected cross-contamination and a sequencing artifact. In a later analysis, a clonal expansion index for each public chain was calculated from normalized within-repertoire ranks of inferred template counts. A later analysis computed generation probabilities with a VDJ recombination model fitted to out-of-frame rearrangements, and checked the results against IGoR. A later analysis scored TCR-TCR, TCR-HLA and TCR-CMV co-occurrence with hypergeometric tests, applying a repertoire-size bias correction to TCR pairs. To estimate false discovery rates, a later analysis permuted the HLA or CMV assignments 20 times. In a later analysis, co-occurring TCRs were grouped using DBSCAN, and TCRdist sequence similarity was added for clustering within HLA-allele-positive subsets. Repertoires with fewer than 30,000 or more than 120,000 public chains were left out of co-occurrence clustering, as were about 5 repertoires with anomalous nucleotide sharing. TCRdb provides this immuneACCESS table in a form limited to in-frame rearrangements. Some clones are lacking; in checked studies, under half of them reflect an unresolved V gene, and why the rest are absent is not known. V and J calls and clone size are copied from that table; D and trimming were computed from the DNA. The sample has 90,000 to 110,000 clones on record, around 81% of them singletons. The ten largest clones take up roughly 2% of the sample.

Overall study outcomes, separate from this receptor: Sequencing depth was assumed to be roughly uniform across donors in the presence/absence analyses, though that assumption may not hold. A cluster of highly shared sequence variants was judged likely to represent a technical artifact of the sequencing pipeline. Only TCR beta chains were sequenced in this cohort, and the absence of alpha or paired-chain data limited detectable features. The 87-base-pair reads could not distinguish some IMGT-functional V segments, including TRBV6-2 and TRBV6-3, so those segments were excluded. Linkage disequilibrium might explain the correlated functional status among segregating V segments, but an unknown experimental factor could not be ruled out. Most TCR sequences were seen in very few donors, while some public TCRs were found in many individuals. Because HLA typing was missing for some donors at each locus, association tests included only the typed subset. The authors suggested that the approach could potentially be extended to other disease states and immunological phenotypes. According to a later analysis, parvovirus B19, influenza, CMV and Epstein-Barr virus appeared linked to several top co-occurrence clusters. An earlier analysis of approximately 600 of the donors showed that most TCR beta V segments appeared in productive rearrangements either about 90% or about 30% of the time, which broadly matched IMGT annotations. A further reported finding was that TCR beta sequences accurately predicted the HLA-A and HLA-B alleles for most subjects in the first cohort. In both the original and validation cohorts, the classifier was reported to diagnose cytomegalovirus status with high specificity and sensitivity. In a later genetic analysis, fewer N-insertions in productive TCRs were reported among donors in an Asian-associated ancestry cluster than the roughly 710-donor mean. According to a later analysis, TCR association rates differed among HLA loci, with DRB1 alleles showing the most associated TCRs and HLA-C alleles showing the fewest. The only immune exposure information available for the cohort was CMV serostatus. When HLA alleles, especially DR and DQ, strongly co-occurred, TCR associations were difficult to assign to individual alleles. Specific HLA alleles were associated with more than 15,000 TCR beta sequences at a false discovery rate of 0.05 in a later analysis. A later analysis found that HLA-associated TCR beta chains were more clonally expanded and had lower generation probabilities than equally common non-associated chains. In vitro tests confirmed that a few of the cytomegalovirus-associated TCR beta chains recognize cytomegalovirus antigens. A later genetic analysis associated a missense DCLRE1C variant with V-gene and J-gene trimming of TCR beta chains, and an independent cohort replicated the association. Because counts were too low, fewer than 20 rarely observed V segments, including chromosome 9 orphons, were excluded from the earlier analysis of a few hundred of the donors. A total of fewer than 200 TCR beta chains were listed by the study as associated with cytomegalovirus. According to a later analysis, most CMV-associated TCR beta chains appeared to be HLA-restricted, and the HLA associations seemed to be driven largely by CMV exposure.

Rearrangement joined TRBV5-1 to TRBJ2-2; 8 middle bases align to TRBD1. Sequencing used PBMCs. This clonotype originated in a woman aged 30 to 39 in good health and CMV-seronegative. CDR3 sequence: CASSLADREVGELFF. The DNA is TGCGCCAGCAGCTTGGCGGACAGGGAAGTCGGGGAGCTGTTTTTT. Reference TRBV5-1 and TRBJ2-2 proteins supply the regions before and after the CDR3; the full variable domain is: KAGVTQTPRYLIKTRGQQVTLSCSPISGHRSVSWYQQTPGQGLQFLFEYFSETQRNKGNFPGRFSGRQFSNSRSEMNVSTLELGDSALYLCASSLADREVGELFFGEGSRLTVL.